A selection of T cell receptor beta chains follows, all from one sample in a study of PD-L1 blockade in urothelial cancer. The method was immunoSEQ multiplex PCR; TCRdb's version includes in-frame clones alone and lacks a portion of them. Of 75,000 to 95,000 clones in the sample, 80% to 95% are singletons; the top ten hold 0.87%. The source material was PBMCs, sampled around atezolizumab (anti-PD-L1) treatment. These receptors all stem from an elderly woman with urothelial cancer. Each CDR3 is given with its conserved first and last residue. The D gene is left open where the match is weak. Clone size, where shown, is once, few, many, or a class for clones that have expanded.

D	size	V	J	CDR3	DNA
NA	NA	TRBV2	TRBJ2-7	CASKTGTFYEQYF	TGTGCCAGCAAGACGGGAACCTTTTACGAGCAGTACTTC
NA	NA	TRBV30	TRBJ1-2	CAWSRVGGGYTF	TGTGCCTGGAGCCGGGTTGGAGGCGGCTACACCTTC
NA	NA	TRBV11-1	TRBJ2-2	CASSPKELNTGELFF	TGTGCCAGCAGCCCTAAGGAGCTCAACACCGGGGAGCTGTTTTTT
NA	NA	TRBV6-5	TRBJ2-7	CASSEPPGQPQYF	TGTGCCAGCAGTGAACCCCCGGGTCAGCCGCAGTACTTC
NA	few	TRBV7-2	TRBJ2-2	CASSRTGRGELFF	TGTGCCAGCAGCCGGACTGGTCGAGGGGAGCTGTTTTTT
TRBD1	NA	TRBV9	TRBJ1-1	CASSVGQSNTEAFF	TGTGCCAGCAGCGTGGGACAGTCGAACACTGAAGCTTTCTTT
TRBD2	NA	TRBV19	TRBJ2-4	CASSPRRGGSGIQYF	TGTGCCAGTAGTCCACGCCGGGGGGGATCGGGCATTCAGTACTTC
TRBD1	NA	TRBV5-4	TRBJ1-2	CASSRGGQGHTNYGYTF	TGTGCCAGCAGCAGGGGGGGACAGGGGCACACGAACTATGGCTACACCTTC
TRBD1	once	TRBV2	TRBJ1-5	CASRGTGAAVQPQHF	TGTGCCAGCAGGGGGACAGGGGCCGCGGTTCAGCCCCAGCATTTT
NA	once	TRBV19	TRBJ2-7	CASSQGPRNEQYF	TGTGCCAGTAGCCAGGGTCCGAGGAACGAGCAGTACTTC